Sequencing of this TCR beta chain was carried out in a study of tissue T cells after allogeneic stem cell transplantation. Study-wide results and caveats: Anatomically similar tissues had similar TCR repertoires within each patient.

As regards this clone: As yet, its antigen is unknown. Mouse gene names and germline throughout. The read terminates 1 residue ahead of where the CDR3 ends, so the germline J gene completes it.

The CDR3 totals 15 residues. Trimming stripped 1 base from V and 2 bases from J, with 9 bases between. CDR1 is NNHNN, CDR2 SYGAGS, per germline (reference sequence). Generated by immunoSEQ multiplex PCR, the TCRdb table keeps only in-frame clones and is missing some. This repertoire shows some 22,000 clones, 69% found once; its top ten account for 0.35% to 0.45%. What was sequenced was blood. The TCR sequence derives from a female BALB/c mouse in good health. Mouse strain MHC haplotype: H2-d. This chain links TRBV13-2 with TRBJ1-4, with D perhaps TRBD1 (6 bases). Here the CDR3 reads CASGDRQGSNERLFF. CDR3 bases read: TGTGCCAGCGGTGATAGGCAGGGGTCCAACGAAAGATTATTT.